Listed below are T cell receptor beta chains from one sample, sequenced in a study of CD8+ T cells in alopecia areata. Only in-frame clones appear in the TCRdb table, and some are missing; sequencing was by immunoSEQ multiplex PCR. The sample records tens of thousands of clones, approximately 29% being singletons. Sequencing used CD8+ T cells sorted from blood, obtained at week 4, from a patient treated with tofacitinib. All receptors come from a human donor with alopecia areata. CDR3s include the opening cysteine and the closing phenylalanine or tryptophan. The order of the fields is CDR3 length, V gene, D gene, clone size, J gene, CDR3 protein, CDR3 DNA. The D gene is left open where the match is weak. Clone size is given for some rows only: seen once, a few or many times, or a class if the clone is expanded.

cdr3_length: 21
v_call: TRBV5-1
d_call: TRBD1
clone_size: .
j_call: TRBJ1-4
cdr3_aa: CASSLVVLAGGVDRGNEKLFF
cdr3_nt: TGCGCCAGCAGCTTGGTTGTGTTGGCAGGGGGAGTCGATCGTGGTAATGAAAAACTGTTTTTT

cdr3_length: 15
v_call: TRBV5-1
d_call: TRBD2
clone_size: .
j_call: TRBJ2-7
cdr3_aa: CASSLLLAGDYEQYF
cdr3_nt: TGCGCCAGCAGCTTACTCTTAGCGGGAGACTACGAGCAGTACTTC

cdr3_length: 16
v_call: TRBV28
d_call: TRBD2
clone_size: few
j_call: TRBJ2-3
cdr3_aa: CASRTSGREITDTQYF
cdr3_nt: TGTGCCAGCCGGACTAGCGGGAGGGAGATCACAGATACGCAGTATTTT

cdr3_length: 16
v_call: TRBV9
d_call: TRBD1
clone_size: .
j_call: TRBJ1-5
cdr3_aa: CASSDGPGQGVQPQHF
cdr3_nt: TGTGCCAGCAGCGATGGCCCTGGACAGGGGGTCCAGCCCCAGCATTTT

cdr3_length: 15
v_call: TRBV4-1
d_call: .
clone_size: .
j_call: TRBJ2-7
cdr3_aa: CASSQVRTSLREQYF
cdr3_nt: TGCGCCAGCAGCCAAGTAAGGACAAGTCTGAGGGAGCAGTACTTC

cdr3_length: 13
v_call: TRBV28
d_call: .
clone_size: few
j_call: TRBJ2-1
cdr3_aa: CASSYARSNEQFF
cdr3_nt: TGTGCCAGCAGTTACGCTAGGAGCAATGAGCAGTTCTTC

cdr3_length: 14
v_call: TRBV29-1
d_call: .
clone_size: once
j_call: TRBJ2-2
cdr3_aa: CSVDRQWDTGELFF
cdr3_nt: TGCAGCGTTGATCGGCAGTGGGACACCGGGGAGCTGTTTTTT

cdr3_length: 14
v_call: TRBV30
d_call: .
clone_size: medium-sized
j_call: TRBJ2-1
cdr3_aa: CAWSVGVGANEQFF
cdr3_nt: TGTGCCTGGAGTGTAGGCGTGGGGGCGAATGAGCAGTTCTTC

cdr3_length: 10
v_call: TRBV2
d_call: .
clone_size: few
j_call: TRBJ2-1
cdr3_aa: CASSLTEQFF
cdr3_nt: TGTGCCAGCAGTTTAACAGAGCAGTTCTTC

cdr3_length: 12
v_call: TRBV29-1
d_call: .
clone_size: .
j_call: TRBJ1-2
cdr3_aa: CSDGAPNYGYTF
cdr3_nt: TGCAGCGATGGGGCACCCAACTATGGCTACACCTTC

cdr3_length: 15
v_call: TRBV9
d_call: .
clone_size: .
j_call: TRBJ2-5
cdr3_aa: CASSVGSVNQETQYF
cdr3_nt: TGTGCCAGCAGCGTAGGATCTGTCAACCAAGAGACCCAGTACTTC

cdr3_length: 15
v_call: TRBV5-4
d_call: TRBD1
clone_size: .
j_call: TRBJ2-1
cdr3_aa: CASSPVGQGNNEQFF
cdr3_nt: TGTGCCAGCAGCCCAGTGGGACAGGGAAATAATGAGCAGTTCTTC

cdr3_length: 18
v_call: TRBV29-1
d_call: TRBD2
clone_size: few
j_call: TRBJ2-5
cdr3_aa: CSVDMRASGRRPQETQYF
cdr3_nt: TGCAGCGTTGACATGAGGGCTAGCGGGAGGCGGCCTCAAGAGACCCAGTACTTC

cdr3_length: 15
v_call: TRBV5-1
d_call: .
clone_size: once
j_call: TRBJ1-5
cdr3_aa: CASSLDGNSNQPQHF
cdr3_nt: TGCGCCAGCAGCTTAGACGGGAATAGCAATCAGCCCCAGCATTTT

cdr3_length: 13
v_call: TRBV7-6
d_call: TRBD2
clone_size: few
j_call: TRBJ2-1
cdr3_aa: CASSPSGWREQFF
cdr3_nt: TGTGCCAGCAGCCCTAGCGGGTGGCGGGAGCAGTTCTTC

cdr3_length: 14
v_call: TRBV29-1
d_call: .
clone_size: .
j_call: TRBJ2-2
cdr3_aa: CSVAGNSNTGELFF
cdr3_nt: TGCAGCGTCGCCGGGAATTCGAACACCGGGGAGCTGTTTTTT

cdr3_length: 15
v_call: TRBV29-1
d_call: .
clone_size: .
j_call: TRBJ2-2
cdr3_aa: CSAVTRRGGTGELFF
cdr3_nt: TGCAGCGCTGTGACTAGACGCGGCGGCACCGGGGAGCTGTTTTTT

cdr3_length: 14
v_call: TRBV30
d_call: .
clone_size: .
j_call: TRBJ1-5
cdr3_aa: CAWSVGAGEAPQHF
cdr3_nt: TGTGCCTGGAGTGTAGGGGCAGGGGAGGCGCCCCAGCATTTT

cdr3_length: 12
v_call: TRBV11-2
d_call: .
clone_size: .
j_call: TRBJ1-4
cdr3_aa: CASSFSNEKLFF
cdr3_nt: TGTGCCAGCAGCTTCTCCAATGAAAAACTGTTTTTT

cdr3_length: 15
v_call: TRBV7-9
d_call: .
clone_size: few
j_call: TRBJ1-2
cdr3_aa: CASSLKGSGGYGYTF
cdr3_nt: TGTGCCAGCAGCTTGAAGGGGTCGGGGGGCTATGGCTACACCTTC

cdr3_length: 16
v_call: TRBV29-1
d_call: TRBD1
clone_size: .
j_call: TRBJ2-7
cdr3_aa: CSVARWGQGGLYEQYF
cdr3_nt: TGCAGCGTTGCACGCTGGGGACAGGGAGGCCTCTACGAGCAGTACTTC

cdr3_length: 16
v_call: TRBV29-1
d_call: TRBD1
clone_size: .
j_call: TRBJ2-6
cdr3_aa: CSVKDRGRTGANVLTF
cdr3_nt: TGCAGCGTAAAGGACAGGGGCCGAACTGGGGCCAACGTCCTGACTTTC

cdr3_length: 17
v_call: TRBV29-1
d_call: TRBD1
clone_size: once
j_call: TRBJ2-1
cdr3_aa: CSVVSDRGSFTYNEQFF
cdr3_nt: TGCAGCGTTGTGTCGGACAGGGGTTCTTTCACCTACAATGAGCAGTTCTTC

cdr3_length: 13
v_call: TRBV29-1
d_call: .
clone_size: .
j_call: TRBJ2-3
cdr3_aa: CSVWEEGTDTQYF
cdr3_nt: TGCAGCGTTTGGGAAGAGGGCACAGATACGCAGTATTTT

cdr3_length: 14
v_call: TRBV29-1
d_call: TRBD2
clone_size: .
j_call: TRBJ2-1
cdr3_aa: CSVEAGGSYNEQFF
cdr3_nt: TGCAGCGTTGAAGCGGGAGGGTCCTACAATGAGCAGTTCTTC

cdr3_length: 14
v_call: TRBV7-9
d_call: .
clone_size: few
j_call: TRBJ2-5
cdr3_aa: CASSLSYGAETQYF
cdr3_nt: TGTGCCAGCAGCTTATCCTATGGGGCGGAGACCCAGTACTTC